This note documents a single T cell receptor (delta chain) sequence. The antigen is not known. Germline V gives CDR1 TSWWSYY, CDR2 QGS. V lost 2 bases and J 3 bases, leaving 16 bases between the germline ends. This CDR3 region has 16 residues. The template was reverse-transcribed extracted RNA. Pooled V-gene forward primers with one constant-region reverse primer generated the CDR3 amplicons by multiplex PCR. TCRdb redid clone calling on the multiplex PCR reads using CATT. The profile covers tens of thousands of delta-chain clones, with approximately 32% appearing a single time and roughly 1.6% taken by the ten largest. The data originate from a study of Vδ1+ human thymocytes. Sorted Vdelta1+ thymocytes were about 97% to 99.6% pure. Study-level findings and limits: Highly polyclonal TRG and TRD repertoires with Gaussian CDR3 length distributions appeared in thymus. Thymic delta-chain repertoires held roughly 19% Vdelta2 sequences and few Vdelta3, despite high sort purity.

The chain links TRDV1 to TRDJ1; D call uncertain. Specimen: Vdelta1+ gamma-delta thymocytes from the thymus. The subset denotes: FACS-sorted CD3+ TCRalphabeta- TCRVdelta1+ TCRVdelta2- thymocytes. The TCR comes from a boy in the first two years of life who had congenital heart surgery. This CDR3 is CALGEKISAGADKLIF. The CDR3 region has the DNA TGTGCTCTTGGGGAAAAGATAAGCGCTGGCGCCGATAAACTCATCTTT.